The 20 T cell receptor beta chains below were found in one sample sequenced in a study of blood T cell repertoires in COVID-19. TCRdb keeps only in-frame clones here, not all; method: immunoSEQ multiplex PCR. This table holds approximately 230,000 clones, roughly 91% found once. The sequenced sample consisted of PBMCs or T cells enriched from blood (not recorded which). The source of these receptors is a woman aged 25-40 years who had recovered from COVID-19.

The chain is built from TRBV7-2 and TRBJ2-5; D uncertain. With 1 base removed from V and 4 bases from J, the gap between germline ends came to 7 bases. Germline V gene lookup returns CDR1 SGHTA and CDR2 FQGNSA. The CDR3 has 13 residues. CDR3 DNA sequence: TGTGCCAGCAGCTTAGGGCTAGTAGAGACCCAGTACTTC. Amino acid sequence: CASSLGLVETQYF.

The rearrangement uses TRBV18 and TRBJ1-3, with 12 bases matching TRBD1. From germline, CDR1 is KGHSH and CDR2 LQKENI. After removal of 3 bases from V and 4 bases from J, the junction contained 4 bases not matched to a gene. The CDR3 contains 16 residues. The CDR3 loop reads CASSPGQGAQGNTIYF. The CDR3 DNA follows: TGTGCCAGCTCACCGGGACAGGGGGCGCAAGGAAACACCATATATTTT.

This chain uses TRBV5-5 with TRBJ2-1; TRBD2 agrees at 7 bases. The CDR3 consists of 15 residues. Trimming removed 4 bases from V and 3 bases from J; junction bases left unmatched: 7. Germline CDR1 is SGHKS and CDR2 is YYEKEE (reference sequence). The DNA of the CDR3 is TGTGCCAGCAGCCCCCTGGCGGGGGTCTACAATGAGCAGTTCTTC. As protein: CASSPLAGVYNEQFF.

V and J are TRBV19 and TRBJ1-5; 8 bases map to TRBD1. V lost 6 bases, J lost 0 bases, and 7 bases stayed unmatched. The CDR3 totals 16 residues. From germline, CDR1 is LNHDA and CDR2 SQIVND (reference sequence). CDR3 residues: CASSTGTGYSNQPQHF. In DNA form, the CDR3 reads TGTGCCAGTAGCACCGGGACAGGTTATAGCAATCAGCCCCAGCATTTT.

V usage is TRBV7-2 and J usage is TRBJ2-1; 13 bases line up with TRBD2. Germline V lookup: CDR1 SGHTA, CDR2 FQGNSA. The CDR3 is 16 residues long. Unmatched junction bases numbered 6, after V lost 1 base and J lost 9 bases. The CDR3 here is CASSLGTSGRSGEQFF. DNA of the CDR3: TGTGCCAGCAGCTTAGGGACTAGCGGGAGAAGCGGTGAGCAGTTCTTC. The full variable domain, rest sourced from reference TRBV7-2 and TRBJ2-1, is GAGVSQSPSNKVTEKGKDVELRCDPISGHTALYWYRQSLGQGLEFLIYFQGNSAPDKSGLPSDRFSAERTGGSVSTLTIQRTQQEDSAVYLCASSLGTSGRSGEQFFGPGTRLTVL.

The CDR3 is CASTTEPAAGNTDTQYF. The CDR3 DNA reads as TGTGCCAGCACCACGGAACCGGCAGCGGGGAACACAGATACGCAGTATTTT. The chain links TRBV5-4 to TRBJ2-3; 7 nucleotides align to TRBD2. The CDR3 extends over 17 amino acids. The junction had 15 bases not matched to a gene; V was cut back by 6 bases and J by 2 bases. Germline V CDR1 and CDR2: SGHNT, YYREEE (reference sequence).

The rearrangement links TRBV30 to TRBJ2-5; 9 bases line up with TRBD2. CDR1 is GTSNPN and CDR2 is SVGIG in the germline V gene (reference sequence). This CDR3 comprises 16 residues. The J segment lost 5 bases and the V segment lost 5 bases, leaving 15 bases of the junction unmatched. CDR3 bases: TGTGCCTGGGGGCCTTTTATGACTAGCGGTACGGAGACCCAGTACTTC. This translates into CAWGPFMTSGTETQYF.

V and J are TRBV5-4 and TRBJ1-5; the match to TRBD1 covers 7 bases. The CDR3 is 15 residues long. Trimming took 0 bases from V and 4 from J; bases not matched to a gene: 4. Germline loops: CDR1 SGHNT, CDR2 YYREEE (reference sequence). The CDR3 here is CASSLGGTANQPQHF. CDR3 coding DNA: TGTGCCAGCAGCTTGGGAGGGACAGCAAATCAGCCCCAGCATTTT.

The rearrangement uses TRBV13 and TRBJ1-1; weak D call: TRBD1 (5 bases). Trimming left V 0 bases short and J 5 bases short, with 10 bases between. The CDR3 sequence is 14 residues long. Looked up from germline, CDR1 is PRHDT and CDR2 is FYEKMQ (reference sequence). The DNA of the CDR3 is TGTGCCAGCAGCTTAGGCAGGGAGGTGACTGAAGCTTTCTTT. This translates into CASSLGREVTEAFF.

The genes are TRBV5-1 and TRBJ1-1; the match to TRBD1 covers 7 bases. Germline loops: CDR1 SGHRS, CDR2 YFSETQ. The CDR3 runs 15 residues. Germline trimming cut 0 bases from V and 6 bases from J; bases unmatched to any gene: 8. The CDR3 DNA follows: TGCGCCAGCAGCTTGGAAGCCCACAGGGGCGCTGAAGCTTTCTTT. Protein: CASSLEAHRGAEAFF.

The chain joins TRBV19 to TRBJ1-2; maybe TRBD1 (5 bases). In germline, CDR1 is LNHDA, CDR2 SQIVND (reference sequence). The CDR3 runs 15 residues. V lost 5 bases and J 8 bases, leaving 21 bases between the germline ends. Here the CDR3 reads CASSFRVLVYGGYTF. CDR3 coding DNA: TGTGCCAGTAGTTTCAGGGTCCTCGTGTACGGCGGCTACACCTTC. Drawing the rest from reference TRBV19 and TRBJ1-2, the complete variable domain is DGGITQSPKYLFRKEGQNVTLSCEQNLNHDAMYWYRQDPGQGLRLIYYSQIVNDFQKGDIAEGYSVSREKKESFPLTVTSAQKNPTAFYLCASSFRVLVYGGYTFGSGTRLTVV.

CDR3 residues: CASGGNGLATNEKLFF. The CDR3 bases are TGTGCCAGCGGGGGGAACGGACTAGCAACTAATGAAAAACTGTTTTTT. V is TRBV28 and J is TRBJ1-4; D may be TRBD1 (5 bases). CDR1 is MDHEN and CDR2 is SYDVKM in the germline V gene. The ends were cut back, 8 bases at V and 0 bases at J, with 16 bases in the middle. This CDR3 has 16 residues.

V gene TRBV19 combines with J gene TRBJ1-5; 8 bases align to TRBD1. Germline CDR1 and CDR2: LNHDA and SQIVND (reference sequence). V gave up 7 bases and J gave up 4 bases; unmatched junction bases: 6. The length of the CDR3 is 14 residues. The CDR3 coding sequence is TGTGCCAGTACAGAACGGACAGGGAATCAGCCCCAGCATTTT. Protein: CASTERTGNQPQHF. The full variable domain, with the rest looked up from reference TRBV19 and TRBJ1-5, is DGGITQSPKYLFRKEGQNVTLSCEQNLNHDAMYWYRQDPGQGLRLIYYSQIVNDFQKGDIAEGYSVSREKKESFPLTVTSAQKNPTAFYLCASTERTGNQPQHFGDGTRLSIL.

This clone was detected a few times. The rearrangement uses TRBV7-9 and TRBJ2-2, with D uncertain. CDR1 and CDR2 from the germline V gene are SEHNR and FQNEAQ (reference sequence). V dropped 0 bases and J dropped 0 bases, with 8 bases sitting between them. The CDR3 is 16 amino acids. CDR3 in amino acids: CASSLATGSNTGELFF. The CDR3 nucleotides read TGTGCCAGCAGCTTAGCGACCGGGTCGAACACCGGGGAGCTGTTTTTT.

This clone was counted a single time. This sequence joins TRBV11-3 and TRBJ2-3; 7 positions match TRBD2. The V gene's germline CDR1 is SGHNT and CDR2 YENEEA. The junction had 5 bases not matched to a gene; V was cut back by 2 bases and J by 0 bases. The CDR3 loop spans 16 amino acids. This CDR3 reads CASSLYGRPSTDTQYF. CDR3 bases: TGTGCCAGCAGCTTATACGGGAGGCCTAGCACAGATACGCAGTATTTT.

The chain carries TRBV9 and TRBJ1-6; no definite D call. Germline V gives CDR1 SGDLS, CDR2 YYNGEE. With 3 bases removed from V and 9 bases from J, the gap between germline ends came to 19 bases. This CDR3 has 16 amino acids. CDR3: CASSAEVSDRGSPLHF. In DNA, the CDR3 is TGTGCCAGCAGCGCGGAAGTCTCTGATCGGGGTTCACCCCTCCACTTT. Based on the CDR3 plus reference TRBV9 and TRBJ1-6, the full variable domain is DSGVTQTPKHLITATGQRVTLRCSPRSGDLSVYWYQQSLDQGLQFLIQYYNGEERAKGNILERFSAQQFPDLHSELNLSSLELGDSALYFCASSAEVSDRGSPLHFGNGTRLTVT.

The CDR3 region is CASSLRGSWTSDNTGELFF. The CDR3, as DNA: TGTGCCAGCAGCCTCCGCGGATCCTGGACTAGCGATAACACCGGGGAGCTGTTTTTT. The V and J genes are TRBV9 and TRBJ2-2; 9 bases match TRBD2. The germline CDR1 and CDR2 sequences are SGDLS and YYNGEE. CDR3 length: 19 amino acids. The trim removed 4 bases at V and 2 bases at J, leaving 15 bases unmatched.

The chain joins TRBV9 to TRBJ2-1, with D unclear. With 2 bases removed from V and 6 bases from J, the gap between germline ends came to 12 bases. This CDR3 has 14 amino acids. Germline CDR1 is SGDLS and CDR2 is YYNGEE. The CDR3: CASSVLSSGNEQFF. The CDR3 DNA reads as TGTGCCAGCAGCGTCTTGTCTAGTGGCAATGAGCAGTTCTTC.

In nucleotides, the CDR3 is TGTGCCAGCAGCCTACAGGGGGCGAGTGAAAAACTGTTTTTT. This translates into CASSLQGASEKLFF. V and J are TRBV5-6 and TRBJ1-4; 9 bases match TRBD1. The germline V gene encodes CDR1 SGHDT and CDR2 YYEEEE. Unmatched junction bases numbered 5, after V lost 4 bases and J lost 7 bases. This CDR3 is built from 14 residues.

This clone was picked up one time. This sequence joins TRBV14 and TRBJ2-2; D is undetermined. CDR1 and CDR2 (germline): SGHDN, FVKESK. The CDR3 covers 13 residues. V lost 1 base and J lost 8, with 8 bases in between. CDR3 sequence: CASSQGGPGELFF. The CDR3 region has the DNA TGTGCCAGCAGCCAAGGTGGGCCAGGGGAGCTGTTTTTT. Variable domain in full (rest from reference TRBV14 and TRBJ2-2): EAGVTQFPSHSVIEKGQTVTLRCDPISGHDNLYWYRRVMGKEIKFLLHFVKESKQDESGMPNNRFLAERTGGTYSTLKVQPAELEDSGVYFCASSQGGPGELFFGEGSRLTVL.